This is a list of T cell receptor beta chains from one sample in a study of OX40 agonist ivuxolimab in advanced cancers. Measured with immunoSEQ multiplex PCR; TCRdb has only the in-frame clones, and not every one. The sample has fewer than 70,000 clones, more than 70% seen once. Sequenced here: CD4+ or CD8+ T cells sorted from blood, sampled in a trial of the OX40 agonist ivuxolimab. Receptors were obtained from an adult with an advanced solid tumor such as melanoma, head and neck, liver or kidney cancer. Both conserved end residues are part of each CDR3. The order of the fields is V gene, J gene, D gene, CDR3 DNA, CDR3 protein. A D gene is named only where the DNA matches it firmly.

TRBV11-2	TRBJ1-1	TRBD1	TGTGCCAGCAGCTTAGGATCCAGGGGGGGACGGCGAGGGACTGAAGCTTTCTTT	CASSLGSRGGRRGTEAFF
TRBV27	TRBJ2-2	TRBD2	TGTGCCAGCAGTTTGTGGAAGCGGGGCCAGAACACCGGGGAGCTGTTTTTT	CASSLWKRGQNTGELFF
TRBV6-1	TRBJ1-2	-	TGTGCCAGCAAGTGGGGGGCCAGCTCCTATGGCTACACCTTC	CASKWGASSYGYTF
TRBV4-2	TRBJ2-3	-	TGTGCCAGCAGCCAAGATTCGGAGACTAGACGCACGCAGTATTTT	CASSQDSETRRTQYF
TRBV7-9	TRBJ2-3	-	TGTGCCAGCAGCTCCCTGGGGAGCACAGATACGCAGTATTTT	CASSSLGSTDTQYF
TRBV19	TRBJ2-5	TRBD2	TGTGCCAGTAGTATAGTGGCTAGCGGGCAAGAGACCCAGTACTTC	CASSIVASGQETQYF
TRBV18	TRBJ2-7	TRBD1	TGTGCCAGCTCACCTCGGGGACAGGGGATATCCTACGAGCAGTACTTC	CASSPRGQGISYEQYF
TRBV5-1	TRBJ2-5	-	TGCGCCAGCAGCTTGGGGGGACGCCGGGAATCGGAGACCCAGTACTTC	CASSLGGRRESETQYF
TRBV15	TRBJ1-2	TRBD1	TGTGCCACCAGCAGAGCGGTACAGGGGAACTATGGCTACACCTTC	CATSRAVQGNYGYTF
TRBV18	TRBJ1-2	TRBD1	TGTGCCAGCTCACCAGACAGGGAGTATGGCTACACCTTC	CASSPDREYGYTF